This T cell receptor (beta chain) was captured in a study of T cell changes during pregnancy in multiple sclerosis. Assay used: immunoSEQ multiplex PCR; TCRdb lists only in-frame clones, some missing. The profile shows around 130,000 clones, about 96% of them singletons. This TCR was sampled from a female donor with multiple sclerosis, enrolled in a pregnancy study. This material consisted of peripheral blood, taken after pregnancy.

This CDR3 is CASSQDLGAGTDTQYF. CDR3 DNA: TGCGCCAGCAGCCAAGATCTGGGGGCAGGGACAGATACGCAGTATTTT. The chain has TRBV4-1 and TRBJ2-3, with D perhaps TRBD1 (6 bases). Trimming pared 0 bases from V and 3 bases from J, leaving 13 bases between. The germline CDR1 and CDR2 sequences are MGHRA and YSYEKL. The CDR3 runs to 16 residues.